Described below is a single TCR beta chain sequence and its context. Its cognate antigen is unknown. The CDR3 covers 19 residues. From germline, CDR1 is DFQATT and CDR2 SNEGSKA (reference sequence). V was clipped by 3 bases and J by 0 bases, with 21 bases between them. This specimen comes from a study of regulatory T cells in long-lasting Graves disease. Study-level background: Over 5 years of antithyroid drugs plus positive TSH receptor antibodies defined persistent Graves' disease. Overall study results and limits: Newly diagnosed patients had higher TCR diversity than persistent Graves' patients did.

Library construction for TCR beta used iRepertoire HTBI primers and Arm-PCR of CDR3 regions. TCRdb re-called the multiplex PCR reads with MiXCR, one entry per CDR3 protein. The table shows about 340,000 distinct CDR3 sequences, with around 20% occurring only once. Time point specified: persistent/refractory GD, antithyroid drugs over 5 years with positive TRAb. The TCR library was made from RNA that had been extracted from PBMCs in TRIzol. The sequence was obtained from a female donor with Graves disease. Source: peripheral blood mononuclear cells (PBMCs), taken when the disease was refractory, from a patient treated with antithyroid drugs. The rearrangement joins TRBV20-1 to TRBJ1-6, with a tentative D call TRBD1 (6 bases). The CDR3 region is CSASSLAGTLSSYNSPLHF. The CDR3 DNA reads TGCAGTGCTAGCAGCTTAGCCGGGACACTAAGCTCCTATAATTCACCCCTCCACTTT.